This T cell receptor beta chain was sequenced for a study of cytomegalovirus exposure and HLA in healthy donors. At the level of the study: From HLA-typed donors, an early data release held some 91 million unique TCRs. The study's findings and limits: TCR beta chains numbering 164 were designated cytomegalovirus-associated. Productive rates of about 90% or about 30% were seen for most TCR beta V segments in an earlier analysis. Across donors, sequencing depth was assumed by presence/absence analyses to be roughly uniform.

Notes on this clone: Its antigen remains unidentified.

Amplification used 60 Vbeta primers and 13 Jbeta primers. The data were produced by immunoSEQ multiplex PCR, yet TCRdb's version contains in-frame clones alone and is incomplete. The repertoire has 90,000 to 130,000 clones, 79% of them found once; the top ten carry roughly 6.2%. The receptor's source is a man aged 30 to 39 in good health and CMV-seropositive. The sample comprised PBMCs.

CDR3 nucleotides: TGTGCCAGCAGCTTATCGATGCGGCCCGAGCAGTACTTC. This encodes CASSLSMRPEQYF. This rearrangement joins TRBV11-3 to TRBJ2-7; D not certain. The germline V gene has CDR1 SGHNT and CDR2 YENEEA. Trimming shortened V by 2 bases and J by 6 bases, and 11 bases separated the two germline ends. The CDR3 runs to 13 residues. Filled out from reference TRBV11-3 and TRBJ2-7, the complete variable domain reads EAGVVQSPRYKIIEKKQPVAFWCNPISGHNTLYWYLQNLGQGPELLIRYENEEAVDDSQLPKDRFSAERLKGVDSTLKIQPAELGDSAVYLCASSLSMRPEQYFGPGTRLTVT.